The 5 T cell receptor beta chains given below trace back to one sample, sequenced in a study of cytomegalovirus exposure and HLA in healthy donors. Sequencing used immunoSEQ multiplex PCR; TCRdb keeps in-frame clones, though not all of them. There are about 260,000 clones in the sample; 90% occur only once, and 3% to 3.5% lies in the top ten. Sequencing input: PBMCs. The receptors were gathered from a woman aged 25-40 years in good health and CMV-seronegative.

This clone was counted a single time. The chain has TRBV19 and TRBJ2-7, with no clear D. CDR3 length: 15 amino acids. V dropped 3 bases and J dropped 1 base, with 13 bases sitting between them. CDR1 and CDR2 (germline): LNHDA, SQIVND (reference sequence). The CDR3 protein is CASSIKASSSYEQYF. The CDR3 DNA sequence: TGTGCCAGTAGTATTAAGGCTAGTTCGTCCTACGAGCAGTACTTC.

The chain has TRBV14 and TRBJ2-5; D unresolved. The CDR3 has 12 residues. Germline CDR1 reads SGHDN; CDR2 reads FVKESK. Trimming left V 3 bases short and J 5 bases short, with 7 bases between. The CDR3 protein is CASSHLGETQYF. The CDR3 region has the DNA TGTGCCAGCAGCCATCTTGGGGAGACCCAGTACTTC.

This clone was picked up one time. The V call is TRBV5-1, the J call TRBJ2-7; the D gene is possibly TRBD1 (6 bases). The CDR3 extends over 13 amino acids. Germline CDR1 is SGHRS and CDR2 is YFSETQ. The V gene lost 7 bases and the J gene lost 6 bases, with 17 bases spanning the gap. CDR3 nucleotide sequence: TGCGCCAGCCAAGGGGACAAGAAGGCCGAGCAGTACTTC. As protein: CASQGDKKAEQYF.

V gene TRBV10-2 combines with J gene TRBJ2-7; D may be TRBD1 (5 bases). CDR3 size: 14 residues. CDR1 WSHSY and CDR2 SAAADI come from the germline V gene. V was cut by 5 bases and J by 0 bases, with 11 bases left in between. The CDR3 coding sequence is TGCGCCAGCAGTCCTCCCAGGGTCTCCTACGAGCAGTACTTC. This gives the protein CASSPPRVSYEQYF.

The V and J genes are TRBV6-6 and TRBJ2-7, with a weak D call TRBD1 (7 bases). V shed 3 bases and J shed 4 bases, with 13 bases lying between them. The germline gives CDR1 MNHNY, CDR2 SVGAGI (reference sequence). The CDR3 is made up of 14 amino acids. CDR3: CASSYGQGGYEQYF. CDR3 coding DNA: TGTGCCAGCAGTTATGGGCAGGGGGGATACGAGCAGTACTTC.